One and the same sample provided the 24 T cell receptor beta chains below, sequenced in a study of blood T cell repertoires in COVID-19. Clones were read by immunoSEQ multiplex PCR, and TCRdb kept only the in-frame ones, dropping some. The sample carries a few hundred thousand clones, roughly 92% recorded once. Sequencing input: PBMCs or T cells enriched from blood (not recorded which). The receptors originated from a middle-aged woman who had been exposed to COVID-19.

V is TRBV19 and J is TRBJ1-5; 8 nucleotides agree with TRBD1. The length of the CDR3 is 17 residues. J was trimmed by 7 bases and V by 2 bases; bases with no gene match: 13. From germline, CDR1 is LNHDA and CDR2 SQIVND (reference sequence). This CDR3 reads CASSINPGGAGGQPQHF. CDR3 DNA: TGTGCCAGTAGTATAAATCCAGGGGGCGCCGGGGGACAGCCCCAGCATTTT.

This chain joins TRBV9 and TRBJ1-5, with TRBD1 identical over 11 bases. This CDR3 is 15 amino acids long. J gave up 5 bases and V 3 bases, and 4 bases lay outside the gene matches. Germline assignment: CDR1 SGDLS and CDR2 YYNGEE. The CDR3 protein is CASSAAGQGDQPQHF. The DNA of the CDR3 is TGTGCCAGCAGCGCAGCGGGACAGGGGGATCAGCCCCAGCATTTT.

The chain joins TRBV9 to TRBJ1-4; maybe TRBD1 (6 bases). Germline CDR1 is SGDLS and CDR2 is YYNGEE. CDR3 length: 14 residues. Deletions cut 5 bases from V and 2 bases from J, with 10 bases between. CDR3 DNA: TGTGCCAGCAGTTACAGGGCTACTAATGAAAAACTGTTTTTT. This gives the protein CASSYRATNEKLFF. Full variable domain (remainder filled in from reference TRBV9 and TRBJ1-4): DSGVTQTPKHLITATGQRVTLRCSPRSGDLSVYWYQQSLDQGLQFLIQYYNGEERAKGNILERFSAQQFPDLHSELNLSSLELGDSALYFCASSYRATNEKLFFGSGTQLSVL.

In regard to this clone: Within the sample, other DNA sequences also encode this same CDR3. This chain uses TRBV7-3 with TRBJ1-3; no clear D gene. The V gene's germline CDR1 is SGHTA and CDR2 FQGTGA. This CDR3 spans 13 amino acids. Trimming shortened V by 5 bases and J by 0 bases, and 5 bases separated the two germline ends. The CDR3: CASSPSSGNTIYF. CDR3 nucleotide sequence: TGTGCCAGCAGCCCGAGCTCTGGAAACACCATATATTTT.

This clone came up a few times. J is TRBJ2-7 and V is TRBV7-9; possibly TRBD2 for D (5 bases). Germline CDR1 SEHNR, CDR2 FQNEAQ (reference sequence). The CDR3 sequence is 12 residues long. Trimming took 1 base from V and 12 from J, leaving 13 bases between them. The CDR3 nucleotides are TGTGCCAGCAGCTTAGACATCAGCGGAACGTACTTC. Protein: CASSLDISGTYF.

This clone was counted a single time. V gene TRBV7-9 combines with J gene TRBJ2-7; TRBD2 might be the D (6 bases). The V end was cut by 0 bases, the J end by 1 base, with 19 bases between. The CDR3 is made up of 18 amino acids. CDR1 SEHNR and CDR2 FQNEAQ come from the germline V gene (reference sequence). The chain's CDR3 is CASSLAVSSNGGSYEQYF. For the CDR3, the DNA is TGTGCCAGCAGCTTAGCGGTTTCCTCGAACGGGGGATCCTACGAGCAGTACTTC.

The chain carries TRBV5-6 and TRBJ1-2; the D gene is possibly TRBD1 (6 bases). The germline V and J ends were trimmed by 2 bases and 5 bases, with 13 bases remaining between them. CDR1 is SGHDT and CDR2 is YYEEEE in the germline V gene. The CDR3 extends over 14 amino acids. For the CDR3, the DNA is TGTGCCAGCAGCTTCGCGGACAGCCGATATGGCTACACCTTC. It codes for CASSFADSRYGYTF.

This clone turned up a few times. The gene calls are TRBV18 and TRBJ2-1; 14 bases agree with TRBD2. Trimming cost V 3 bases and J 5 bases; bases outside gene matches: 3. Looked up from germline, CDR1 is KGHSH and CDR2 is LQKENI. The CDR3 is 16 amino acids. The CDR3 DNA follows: TGTGCCAGCTCACCCGGACTAGCGGGGGGCGACAATGAGCAGTTCTTC. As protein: CASSPGLAGGDNEQFF. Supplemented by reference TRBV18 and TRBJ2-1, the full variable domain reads NAGVMQNPRHLVRRRGQEARLRCSPMKGHSHVYWYRQLPEEGLKFMVYLQKENIIDESGMPKERFSAEFPKEGPSILRIQQVVRGDSAAYFCASSPGLAGGDNEQFFGPGTRLTVL.

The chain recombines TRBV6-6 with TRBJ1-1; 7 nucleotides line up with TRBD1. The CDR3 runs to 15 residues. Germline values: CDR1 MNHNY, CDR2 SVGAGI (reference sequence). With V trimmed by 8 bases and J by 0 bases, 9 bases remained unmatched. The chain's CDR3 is CASVRGDSMNTEAFF. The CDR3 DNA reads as TGTGCCAGCGTCAGGGGGGACAGCATGAACACTGAAGCTTTCTTT.

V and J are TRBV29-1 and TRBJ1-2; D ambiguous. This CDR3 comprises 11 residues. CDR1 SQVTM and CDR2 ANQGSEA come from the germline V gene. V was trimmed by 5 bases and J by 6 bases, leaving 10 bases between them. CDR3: CSVTESDGYTF. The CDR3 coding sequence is TGCAGCGTTACGGAGTCGGATGGCTACACCTTC. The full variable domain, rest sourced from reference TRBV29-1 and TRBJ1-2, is SAVISQKPSRDICQRGTSLTIQCQVDSQVTMMFWYRQQPGQSLTLIATANQGSEATYESGFVIDKFPISRPNLTFSTLTVSNMSPEDSSIYLCSVTESDGYTFGSGTRLTVV.

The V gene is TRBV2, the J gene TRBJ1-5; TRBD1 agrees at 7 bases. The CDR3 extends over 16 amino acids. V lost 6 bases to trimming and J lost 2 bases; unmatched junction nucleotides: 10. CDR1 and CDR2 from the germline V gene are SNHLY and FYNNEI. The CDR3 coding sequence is TGTGCCAGCAGAGGCGACAGGGTGCATGGCAATCAGCCCCAGCATTTT. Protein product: CASRGDRVHGNQPQHF.

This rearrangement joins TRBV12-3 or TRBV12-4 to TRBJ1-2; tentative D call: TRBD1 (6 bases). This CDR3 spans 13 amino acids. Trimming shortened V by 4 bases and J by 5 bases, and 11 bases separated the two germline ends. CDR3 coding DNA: TGTGCCAGCAGTTGGGACATCAATTATGGCTACACCTTC. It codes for CASSWDINYGYTF.

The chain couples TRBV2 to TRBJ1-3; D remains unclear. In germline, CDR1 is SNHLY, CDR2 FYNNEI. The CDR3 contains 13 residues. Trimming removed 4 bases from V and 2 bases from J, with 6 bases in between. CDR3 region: CASSGLTGNTIYF. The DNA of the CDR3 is TGTGCCAGCAGTGGACTCACTGGAAACACCATATATTTT.

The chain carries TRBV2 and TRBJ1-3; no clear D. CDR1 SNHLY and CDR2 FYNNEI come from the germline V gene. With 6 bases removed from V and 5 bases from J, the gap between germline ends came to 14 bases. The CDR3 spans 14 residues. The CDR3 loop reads CASRRAGGRNTIYF. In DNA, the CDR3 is TGTGCCAGCAGAAGGGCGGGAGGCAGAAACACCATATATTTT.

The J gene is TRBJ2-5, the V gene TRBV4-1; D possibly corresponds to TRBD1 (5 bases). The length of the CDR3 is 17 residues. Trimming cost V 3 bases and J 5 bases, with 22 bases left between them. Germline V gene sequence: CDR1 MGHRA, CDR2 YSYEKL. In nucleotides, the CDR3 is TGCGCCAGCAGCCACCCCTCAGGGTCCCGTCTAGGGGAGACCCAGTACTTC. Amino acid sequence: CASSHPSGSRLGETQYF.

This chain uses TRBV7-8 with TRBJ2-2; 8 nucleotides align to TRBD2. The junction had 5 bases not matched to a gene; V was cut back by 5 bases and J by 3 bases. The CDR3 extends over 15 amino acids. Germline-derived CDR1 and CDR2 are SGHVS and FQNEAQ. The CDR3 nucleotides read TGTGCCAGCAGCCCGCAGCGGGGGCACACCGGGGAGCTGTTTTTT. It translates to CASSPQRGHTGELFF.

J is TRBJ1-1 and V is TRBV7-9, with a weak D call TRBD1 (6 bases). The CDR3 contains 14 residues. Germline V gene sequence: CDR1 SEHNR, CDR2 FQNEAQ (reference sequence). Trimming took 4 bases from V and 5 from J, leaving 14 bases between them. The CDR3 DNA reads TGTGCCAGCAGCTCGGACAGTAAAGGGACTGAAGCTTTCTTT. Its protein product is CASSSDSKGTEAFF. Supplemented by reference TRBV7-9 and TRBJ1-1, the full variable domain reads DTGVSQNPRHKITKRGQNVTFRCDPISEHNRLYWYRQTLGQGPEFLTYFQNEAQLEKSRLLSDRFSAERPKGSFSTLEIQRTEQGDSAMYLCASSSDSKGTEAFFGQGTRLTVV.

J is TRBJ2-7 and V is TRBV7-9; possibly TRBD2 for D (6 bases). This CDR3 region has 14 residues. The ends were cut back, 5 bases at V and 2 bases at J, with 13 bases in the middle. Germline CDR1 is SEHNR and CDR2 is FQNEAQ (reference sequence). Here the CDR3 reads CASSLGLKTYEQYF. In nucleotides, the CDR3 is TGTGCCAGCAGCCTGGGACTGAAAACCTACGAGCAGTACTTC.

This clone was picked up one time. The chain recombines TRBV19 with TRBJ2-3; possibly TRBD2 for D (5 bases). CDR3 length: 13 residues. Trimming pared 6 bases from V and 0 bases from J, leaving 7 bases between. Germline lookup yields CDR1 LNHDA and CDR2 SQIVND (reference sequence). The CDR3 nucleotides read TGTGCCAGTAGGAGGACTAGCACAGATACGCAGTATTTT. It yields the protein CASRRTSTDTQYF. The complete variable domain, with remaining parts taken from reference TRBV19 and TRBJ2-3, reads DGGITQSPKYLFRKEGQNVTLSCEQNLNHDAMYWYRQDPGQGLRLIYYSQIVNDFQKGDIAEGYSVSREKKESFPLTVTSAQKNPTAFYLCASRRTSTDTQYFGPGTRLTVL.

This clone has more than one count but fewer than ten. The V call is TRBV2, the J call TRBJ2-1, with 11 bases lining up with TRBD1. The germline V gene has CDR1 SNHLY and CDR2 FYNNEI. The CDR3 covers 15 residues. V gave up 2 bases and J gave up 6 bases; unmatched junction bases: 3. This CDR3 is CASSERTGGSNEQFF. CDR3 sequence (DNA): TGTGCCAGCAGTGAAAGGACAGGGGGCTCCAATGAGCAGTTCTTC.

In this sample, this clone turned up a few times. The CDR3 nucleotides are TGTGCCAGCAGCTTTATCAGCGGTGCAGGGGGGAACTATGGCTACACCTTC. Translated: CASSFISGAGGNYGYTF. This chain uses TRBV7-9 with TRBJ1-2, with 7 positions matching TRBD1. J lost 2 bases, V lost 3 bases, and 12 bases had no gene match. The CDR3 runs 17 residues. Germline V lookup: CDR1 SEHNR, CDR2 FQNEAQ (reference sequence). Using reference TRBV7-9 and TRBJ1-2 for the parts outside the CDR3, the full variable domain is DTGVSQNPRHKITKRGQNVTFRCDPISEHNRLYWYRQTLGQGPEFLTYFQNEAQLEKSRLLSDRFSAERPKGSFSTLEIQRTEQGDSAMYLCASSFISGAGGNYGYTFGSGTRLTVV.

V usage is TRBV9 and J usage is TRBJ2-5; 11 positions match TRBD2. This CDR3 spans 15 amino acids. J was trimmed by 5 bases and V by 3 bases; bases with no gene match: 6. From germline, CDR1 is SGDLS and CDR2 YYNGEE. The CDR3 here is CASSGLAGPGETQYF. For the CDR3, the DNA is TGTGCCAGCAGCGGACTAGCGGGGCCCGGTGAGACCCAGTACTTC. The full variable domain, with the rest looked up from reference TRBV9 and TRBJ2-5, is DSGVTQTPKHLITATGQRVTLRCSPRSGDLSVYWYQQSLDQGLQFLIQYYNGEERAKGNILERFSAQQFPDLHSELNLSSLELGDSALYFCASSGLAGPGETQYFGPGTRLLVL.

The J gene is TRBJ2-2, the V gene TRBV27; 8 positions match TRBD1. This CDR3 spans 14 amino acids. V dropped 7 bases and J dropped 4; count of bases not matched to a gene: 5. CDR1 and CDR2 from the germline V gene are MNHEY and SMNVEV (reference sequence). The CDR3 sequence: CASTRGQTTGELFF. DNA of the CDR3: TGTGCCAGCACCAGGGGGCAGACCACCGGGGAGCTGTTTTTT.

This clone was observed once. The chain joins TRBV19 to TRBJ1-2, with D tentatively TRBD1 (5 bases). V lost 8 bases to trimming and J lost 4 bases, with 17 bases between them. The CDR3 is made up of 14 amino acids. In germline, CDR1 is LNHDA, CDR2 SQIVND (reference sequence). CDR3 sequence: CASEGRRRGYGYTF. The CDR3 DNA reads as TGTGCCAGTGAGGGACGGCGGCGGGGCTATGGCTACACCTTC.